This T cell receptor (beta chain) is drawn from a study of blood T cell repertoires in COVID-19. In the study overall: COVID-19 samples from acute and convalescent phases originated in the United States, Italy and Spain.

This CDR3 has 14 residues. The V segment lost 5 bases and the J segment 4 bases; nucleotides outside the gene matches: 4. Germline V CDR1 and CDR2: SGHTA, FQGNSA. Authors' analysis steps: From reference gene primer amplification, estimates of nucleated cell counts were derived. Only in-frame clones appear in the TCRdb table, and some are missing; sequencing was by immunoSEQ multiplex PCR. Clone size and V and J calls were adopted from that table, with D and trimming inferred from the DNA. The sample has 150,000 or so clones; around 87% are singletons. The sample comprised peripheral blood. The sequence derives from a man younger than 30 with COVID-19, enrolled during active disease. This chain links TRBV7-2 with TRBJ2-3; 9 bases align to TRBD2. The CDR3 DNA reads as TGTGCCAGCAGCCCAAAGCGGGAGGCAGATACGCAGTATTTT. It translates to CASSPKREADTQYF.